A single sample gave rise to the 9 T cell receptor beta chains below, sequenced in a study of T cell clonality in common variable immunodeficiency (dated by TCRdb to about 2015). Library generation was performed with the immunoSEQ multiplex PCR assay. The immuneACCESS repertoire file appears here via TCRdb, limited to in-frame rearrangements. These files lack a portion of the clones; in checked studies, under half of the deficit traces to unresolved V genes, and the cause of the others is not known. The table for this sample lists about 31,000 clones, none of them counted only once. Roughly 4% of the sample rests with the top ten. Material: peripheral blood mononuclear cells. These receptor sequences come from a person aged 18-70 years in good health.

This clone was observed at least ten times. The read finishes 3 residues shy of the CDR3 end, and the germline J gene is used to complete it. The gene calls are TRBV4-1 and TRBJ1-4; perhaps TRBD1 as D (6 bases). The germline gives CDR1 MGHRA, CDR2 YSYEKL. CDR3 length equals 17 residues. The ends were cut back, 4 bases at V and 8 bases at J, with 23 bases in the middle. CDR3 residues: CASSRIPPGAVLEKLFF. CDR3 DNA, as far as it was read: TGCGCCAGCAGCCGCATTCCTCCAGGGGCCGTTTTAGAAAAA.

This clone was counted at least ten times. The CDR3 end lies 3 residues beyond the end of the read and is filled in from the germline J gene. J is TRBJ1-2 and V is TRBV19; tentative D call: TRBD1 (6 bases). Between the trimmed V and J ends, which lost 7 bases and 4 bases, there was a span of 19 bases. CDR3 length: 15 residues. Germline loops: CDR1 LNHDA, CDR2 SQIVND (reference sequence). The CDR3 here is CASNHARGRGYGYTF. The sequenced part of the CDR3 DNA is TGTGCCAGTAATCATGCCAGGGGCCGCGGCTATGGC.

This clone was observed at least ten times. The sequenced fragment ends 3 residues before the CDR3 boundary, so the rest is inferred from the germline J gene. The gene calls are TRBV18 and TRBJ2-1; 10 nucleotides agree with TRBD2. V shed 6 bases, J shed 2 bases, and the junction held 22 bases outside the gene matches. Germline V gene data show CDR1 as KGHSH and CDR2 as LQKENI. This CDR3 spans 21 amino acids. The part of the CDR3 DNA that was read is TGTGCCAGCTCCTCCAACCGGGGCACTAGCGGGGACCCACTCGCCTACAATGAG. Residues: CASSSNRGTSGDPLAYNE. The entire CDR3 protein is CASSSNRGTSGDPLAYNEQFF.

This clone has ten or more counts. The CDR3 goes on 3 residues after the read ends, and that part is filled in from the germline J gene. The chain recombines TRBV7-6 with TRBJ2-7; D gene ambiguous. The germline V gene has CDR1 SGHVS and CDR2 FNYEAQ. The V and J ends lost 1 base and 3 bases respectively, with 10 bases between them. CDR3 size: 14 residues. The CDR3 loop is CASSLGLANYEQYF. The DNA read from the CDR3 is TGTGCCAGCAGCTTAGGACTGGCCAACTACGAG.

In regard to this clone: With the read ending 3 residues before the CDR3 end, the germline J gene is used to fill in that end. The chain links TRBV5-1 to TRBJ2-5; weak D call: TRBD2 (6 bases). The V end lost 3 bases, the J end lost 0 bases, and 12 bases lay between the germline ends. This CDR3 is 15 amino acids long. Germline CDR1 reads SGHRS; CDR2 reads YFSETQ. The CDR3 region is CASSWPRGYQETQYF. Incomplete CDR3 DNA: TGCGCCAGCAGCTGGCCCCGGGGGTACCAAGAGACC.

This clone has ten or more counts. The read stops 3 residues short of the end of the CDR3; the missing end is completed from the germline J gene. The chain is built from TRBV27 and TRBJ1-1, with TRBD1 matching over 7 bases. CDR3 length: 16 amino acids. Per the germline V gene, CDR1 is MNHEY and CDR2 is SMNVEV (reference sequence). V lost 1 base to trimming and J lost 2 bases; unmatched junction nucleotides: 7. The CDR3 here is CASSLWEGALNTEAFF. The sequenced part of the CDR3 DNA is TGTGCCAGCAGTTTATGGGAGGGGGCATTAAACACTGAA.

This clone was detected many times. The read gets to within 3 residues of the CDR3 end, and the germline J gene fills in the rest. The V call is TRBV7-2, the J call TRBJ2-3; 8 bases fit TRBD1. CDR1 is SGHTA, CDR2 FQGNSA, per germline. There are 15 residues in the CDR3. V lost 1 base and J lost 5; bases outside the gene matches: 5. The CDR3 reads CASSLGQGAGDTQYF. The part of the CDR3 DNA that was read is TGTGCCAGCAGCTTAGGGCAGGGGGCAGGAGATACG. Together with reference TRBV7-2 and TRBJ2-3, the CDR3 gives the full variable domain: GAGVSQSPSNKVTEKGKDVELRCDPISGHTALYWYRQSLGQGLEFLIYFQGNSAPDKSGLPSDRFSAERTGGSVSTLTIQRTQQEDSAVYLCASSLGQGAGDTQYFGPGTRLTVL.

This clone has at least ten counts. The missing CDR3 end, 3 residues past where the read stops, is filled in from the germline J gene. The V gene is TRBV7-9, the J gene TRBJ2-5, with 8 bases that match TRBD2. Trimming took 5 bases from V and 5 from J; bases not matched to a gene: 7. Per germline, CDR1 SEHNR and CDR2 FQNEAQ (reference sequence). The CDR3 loop spans 14 amino acids. The part of the CDR3 DNA that was read is TGTGCCAGCAGCCCGAGCGGGGGCTCGGAGACC. Residues: CASSPSGGSET. The CDR3 reads in full as CASSPSGGSETQYF. The complete variable domain, with remaining parts taken from reference TRBV7-9 and TRBJ2-5, reads DTGVSQNPRHKITKRGQNVTFRCDPISEHNRLYWYRQTLGQGPEFLTYFQNEAQLEKSRLLSDRFSAERPKGSFSTLEIQRTEQGDSAMYLCASSPSGGSETQYFGPGTRLLVL.

This clone was detected ten times or more. The read finishes 3 residues shy of the CDR3 end, and the germline J gene is used to complete it. The V gene is TRBV6-2 or TRBV6-3, the J gene TRBJ1-3; D is unclear. V lost 4 bases, J lost 2 bases, and 6 bases lay in between. The CDR3 sequence is 13 residues long. CDR1 and CDR2 from the germline V gene are MNHEY and SVGEGT. The CDR3: CASSWSAGNTIYF. The covered CDR3 bases are TGTGCCAGCAGTTGGTCGGCTGGAAACACC.